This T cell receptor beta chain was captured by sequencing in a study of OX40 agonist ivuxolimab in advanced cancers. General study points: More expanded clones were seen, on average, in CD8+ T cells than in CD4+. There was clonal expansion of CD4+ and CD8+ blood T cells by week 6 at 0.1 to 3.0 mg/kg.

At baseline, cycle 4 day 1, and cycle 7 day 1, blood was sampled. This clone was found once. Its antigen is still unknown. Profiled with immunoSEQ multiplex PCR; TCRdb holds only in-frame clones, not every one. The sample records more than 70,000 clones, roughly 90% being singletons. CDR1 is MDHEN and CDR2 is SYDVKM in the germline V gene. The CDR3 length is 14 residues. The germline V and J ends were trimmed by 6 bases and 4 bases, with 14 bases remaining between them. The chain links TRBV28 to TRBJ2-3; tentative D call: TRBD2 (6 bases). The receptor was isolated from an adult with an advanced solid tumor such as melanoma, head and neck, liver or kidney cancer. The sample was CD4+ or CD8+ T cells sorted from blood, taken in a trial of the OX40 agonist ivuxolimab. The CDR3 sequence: CASRTSGPSDTQYF. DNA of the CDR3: TGTGCCAGCAGGACAAGCGGGCCGTCAGATACGCAGTATTTT.